This entry lists 5 T cell receptor beta chains sequenced from one sample in a study of T cell repertoires in cytomegalovirus infection. TCRdb reprocessed the reads with MiXCR, giving one entry per CDR3 protein. Of 450,000 to 550,000 distinct CDR3 sequences in the sample, 40% to 50% were seen once. These receptors' targets are unknown. Material: cultured PBMCs, obtained from culture after CMV antigen stimulation. These TCRs come from a human donor in good health (CMV status not recorded). Some clones in this sample may be carry-over from other donors' samples.

The CDR3 protein is CASSDRVANLNTEAFF. The CDR3 region has the DNA TGCGCCAGCAGCGACAGGGTTGCAAACTTGAACACTGAAGCTTTCTTT. The chain combines TRBV5-1 with TRBJ1-1, with 7 bases lining up with TRBD1. Germline lookup yields CDR1 SGHRS and CDR2 YFSETQ. The CDR3 contains 16 residues. V was clipped by 4 bases and J by 0 bases; unmatched bases: 9.

The chain recombines TRBV4-1 with TRBJ1-2, with a possible D match to TRBD1 (6 bases). The length of the CDR3 is 14 residues. Germline CDR1 is MGHRA and CDR2 is YSYEKL. V was clipped by 4 bases and J by 2 bases, with 11 bases between them. The CDR3 loop is CASSRGGLNYGYTF. DNA for the CDR3: TGCGCCAGCAGCCGGGGGGGGCTAAACTATGGCTACACCTTC.

The V and J genes are TRBV7-8 and TRBJ2-7; D is uncertain. V was clipped by 5 bases and J by 2 bases, with 10 bases between them. The CDR3 is 13 residues long. Looked up from germline, CDR1 is SGHVS and CDR2 is FQNEAQ. This CDR3 is CASSPLRAYEQYF. For the CDR3, the DNA is TGTGCCAGCAGCCCCCTTAGGGCCTACGAGCAGTACTTC.

V gene TRBV27 combines with J gene TRBJ2-7; 8 bases are a match to TRBD2. Germline CDR1 reads MNHEY; CDR2 reads SMNVEV (reference sequence). V lost 8 bases to trimming and J lost 3 bases; unmatched junction nucleotides: 9. The CDR3 totals 14 residues. DNA of the CDR3: TGTGCCAGCGGAGGTTCACGGGGGGGCTACGAGCAGTACTTC. The encoded protein is CASGGSRGGYEQYF.

Only a few counts were recorded for this clonotype. This sequence joins TRBV19 and TRBJ1-6, with D possibly matching TRBD1 (6 bases). CDR3 length equals 14 residues. The V and J ends lost 6 bases and 7 bases respectively, with 13 bases between them. Looked up from germline, CDR1 is LNHDA and CDR2 is SQIVND (reference sequence). The CDR3 protein is CASSLGQPNSPLHF. Written as DNA, the CDR3 is TGTGCCAGTAGCCTCGGACAGCCAAATTCACCCCTCCACTTT. The full variable domain, rest sourced from reference TRBV19 and TRBJ1-6, is DGGITQSPKYLFRKEGQNVTLSCEQNLNHDAMYWYRQDPGQGLRLIYYSQIVNDFQKGDIAEGYSVSREKKESFPLTVTSAQKNPTAFYLCASSLGQPNSPLHFGNGTRLTVT.